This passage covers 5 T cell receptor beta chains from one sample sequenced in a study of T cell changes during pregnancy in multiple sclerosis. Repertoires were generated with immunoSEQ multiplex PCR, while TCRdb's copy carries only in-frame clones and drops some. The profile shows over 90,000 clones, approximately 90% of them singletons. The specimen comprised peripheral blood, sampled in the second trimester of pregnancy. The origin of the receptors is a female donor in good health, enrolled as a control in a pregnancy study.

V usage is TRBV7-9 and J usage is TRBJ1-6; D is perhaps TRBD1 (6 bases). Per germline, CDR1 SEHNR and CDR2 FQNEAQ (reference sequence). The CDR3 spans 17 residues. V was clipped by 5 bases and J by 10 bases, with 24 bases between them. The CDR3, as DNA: TGTGCCAGCAGCCGAAGTCTAGACCACTGGACAGAGTCACCCCTCCACTTT. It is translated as CASSRSLDHWTESPLHF. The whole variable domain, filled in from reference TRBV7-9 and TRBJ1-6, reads DTGVSQNPRHKITKRGQNVTFRCDPISEHNRLYWYRQTLGQGPEFLTYFQNEAQLEKSRLLSDRFSAERPKGSFSTLEIQRTEQGDSAMYLCASSRSLDHWTESPLHFGNGTRLTVT.

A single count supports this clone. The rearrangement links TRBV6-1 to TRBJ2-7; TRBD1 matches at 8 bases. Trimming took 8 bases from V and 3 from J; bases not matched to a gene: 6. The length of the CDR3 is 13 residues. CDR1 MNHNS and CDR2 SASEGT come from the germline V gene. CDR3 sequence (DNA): TGTGCCAGCGTTCAGGGGGCTCGCTACGAGCAGTACTTC. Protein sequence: CASVQGARYEQYF.

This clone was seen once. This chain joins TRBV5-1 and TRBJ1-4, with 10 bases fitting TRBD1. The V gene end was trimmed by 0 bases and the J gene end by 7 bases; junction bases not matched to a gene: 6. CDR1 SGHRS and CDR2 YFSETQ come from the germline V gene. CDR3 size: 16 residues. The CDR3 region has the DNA TGCGCCAGCAGCTTGGCCTTGACAGGGGGCGGTGAAAAACTGTTTTTT. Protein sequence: CASSLALTGGGEKLFF.

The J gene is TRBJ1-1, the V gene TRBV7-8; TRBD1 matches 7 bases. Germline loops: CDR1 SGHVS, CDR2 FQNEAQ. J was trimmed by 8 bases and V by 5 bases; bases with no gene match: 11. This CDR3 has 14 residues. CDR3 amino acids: CASSPLGQPWEAFF. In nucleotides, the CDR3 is TGTGCCAGCAGCCCCTTGGGACAGCCGTGGGAAGCTTTCTTT.

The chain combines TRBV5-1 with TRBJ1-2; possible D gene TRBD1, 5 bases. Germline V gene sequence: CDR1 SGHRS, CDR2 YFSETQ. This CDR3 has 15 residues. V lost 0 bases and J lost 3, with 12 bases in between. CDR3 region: CASSLVTGPYYGYTF. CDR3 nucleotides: TGCGCCAGCAGCTTGGTAACAGGACCCTACTATGGCTACACCTTC.